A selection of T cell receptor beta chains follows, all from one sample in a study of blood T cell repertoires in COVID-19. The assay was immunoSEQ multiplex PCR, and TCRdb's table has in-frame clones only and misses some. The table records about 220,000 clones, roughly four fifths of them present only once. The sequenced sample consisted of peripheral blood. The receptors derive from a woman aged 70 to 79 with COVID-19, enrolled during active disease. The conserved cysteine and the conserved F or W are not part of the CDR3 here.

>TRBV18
ASSLGQEYGYT
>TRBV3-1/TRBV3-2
ASSPSWGDEAF
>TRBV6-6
ASSRSLATTYEQY
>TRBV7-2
ASSTGTRVPNEQF
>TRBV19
ASSIVALNTEAF
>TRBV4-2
ASSLSGGNLNYGYT
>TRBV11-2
ASSLGAWQNTGELF
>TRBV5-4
ASSFSSSKRADTQY
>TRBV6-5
ASRPPGLAGVIQF
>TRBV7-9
ASSALGQYNQPQH
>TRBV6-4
ASSDSASVYGYT
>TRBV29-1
SVEGVPGADTQY
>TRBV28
ASSLASGPQH
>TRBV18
ASSPPGGRGGRQPQH
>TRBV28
ASSRGMSEKLF
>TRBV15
ATSYLAPNTIY
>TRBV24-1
ATRGTREAGELF
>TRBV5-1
ASNDGGNSPLH
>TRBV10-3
AIFSTGAPRGYT
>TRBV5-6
ASSTGGARNEQY
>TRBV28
ASTGTPKAYGYT
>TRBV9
ASSARGENTGELF
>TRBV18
ASSSFARGKLF